What follows are 29 T cell receptor beta chains derived from one specimen sequenced in a study of T-cell reconstitution after alpha-beta-depleted transplantation in children. Using unique molecular identifiers, the investigators prepared the TCRbeta library. TCRdb re-called the PCR reads with MiXCR, one entry per CDR3 protein. The sample carries some 840,000 distinct CDR3 sequences, 15% to 20% recorded once. The specimen was PBMCs, mostly from graft donor cells, collected 360 days after TCRalphabeta/CD19-depleted stem cell transplant. The receptor set was obtained from a male patient younger than 18 who had a stem cell transplant for acute lymphoblastic leukemia, so the T cells may come from the graft donor.

The V call is TRBV5-1, the J call TRBJ1-2, with TRBD1 identical over 7 bases. This CDR3 is built from 15 residues. The V gene end was trimmed by 5 bases and the J gene end by 3 bases; junction bases not matched to a gene: 10. CDR1 and CDR2 (germline): SGHRS, YFSETQ. In nucleotides, the CDR3 is TGCGCCAGCAGTTCCACCGGGACAGACCACTATGGCTACACCTTC. It codes for CASSSTGTDHYGYTF.

This clonotype was counted only a few times. V usage is TRBV7-6 and J usage is TRBJ2-5; 12 bases line up with TRBD2. The CDR3 sequence is 16 residues long. V lost 5 bases to trimming and J lost 4 bases; unmatched junction nucleotides: 8. Per germline, CDR1 SGHVS and CDR2 FNYEAQ. The CDR3 sequence is CASSVGRTSGTETQYF. The CDR3 nucleotides read TGTGCCAGCAGCGTAGGACGGACTAGCGGGACAGAGACCCAGTACTTC.

This clonotype has a count of ten or more. The gene calls are TRBV6-6 and TRBJ1-6; D gene ambiguous. V was clipped by 0 bases and J by 8 bases, with 5 bases between them. Per germline, CDR1 MNHNY and CDR2 SVGAGI (reference sequence). The CDR3 covers 13 residues. DNA of the CDR3: TGTGCCAGCAGTTACTCTCTGGATTCACCCCTCCACTTT. Translated: CASSYSLDSPLHF.

This clonotype was recorded a few times. The gene calls are TRBV7-9 and TRBJ2-7, with unresolved D. Germline V CDR1 and CDR2: SEHNR, FQNEAQ (reference sequence). This CDR3 has 15 residues. V was trimmed by 5 bases and J by 3 bases, leaving 17 bases between them. The CDR3 DNA sequence: TGTGCCAGCAGCCCCTTTCCCCGAGGTCGCTACGAGCAGTACTTC. Translated: CASSPFPRGRYEQYF.

The rearrangement links TRBV5-1 to TRBJ2-5; the D call may be TRBD1 or TRBD2 (5 bases each). The CDR3 consists of 14 residues. CDR1 and CDR2 (germline): SGHRS, YFSETQ. V was trimmed by 4 bases and J by 7 bases, leaving 17 bases between them. CDR3 protein: CASSRGVRGRTQYF. In DNA, the CDR3 is TGCGCCAGCAGCCGAGGGGTGCGAGGCCGGACCCAGTACTTC.

A few counts support this clonotype. The chain uses TRBV24-1 and TRBJ1-5; D is unresolved. The CDR3 has 13 residues. Germline CDR1 and CDR2: KGHDR and SFDVKD. Between the trimmed V and J ends, which lost 2 bases and 5 bases, there was a span of 6 bases. CDR3 nucleotides: TGTGCCACCAGTGATTCTGCAGATCAGCCCCAGCATTTT. The encoded protein is CATSDSADQPQHF.

This clonotype was recorded at least ten times. V and J are TRBV7-6 and TRBJ2-3; D not certain. Between the trimmed V and J ends, which lost 5 bases and 2 bases, there was a span of 11 bases. Germline CDR1 SGHVS, CDR2 FNYEAQ. The CDR3 runs to 14 residues. CDR3 protein: CASSPTGFTDTQYF. The CDR3 DNA follows: TGTGCCAGCAGCCCCACCGGGTTCACAGATACGCAGTATTTT.

J is TRBJ2-3 and V is TRBV12-3 or TRBV12-4; D may be TRBD1 or TRBD2 (5 bases each). Trimming removed 6 bases at V and 6 bases at J, with 16 bases between. CDR3 size: 14 residues. CDR3 DNA sequence: TGTGCCAGCAGACAGGACATAGCGATGGATACGCAGTATTTT. Translation: CASRQDIAMDTQYF.

This clonotype was counted only a few times. The V gene is TRBV18, the J gene TRBJ2-3; D remains unclear. V dropped 2 bases and J dropped 0 bases, with 21 bases sitting between them. The CDR3 extends over 19 amino acids. Germline CDR1 and CDR2: KGHSH and LQKENI. Written as DNA, the CDR3 is TGTGCCAGCTCACCATTCCGCCTTCTCCAGAAGACAAGCACAGATACGCAGTATTTT. Residues: CASSPFRLLQKTSTDTQYF.

This rearrangement joins TRBV12-3 or TRBV12-4 to TRBJ2-2, with 9 nucleotides matching TRBD2. This CDR3 contains 21 residues. J lost 4 bases, V lost 0 bases, and 18 bases had no gene match. CDR3 amino acids: CASSLAYWGSGRPKITGELFF. The CDR3 bases are TGTGCCAGCAGTTTAGCCTATTGGGGGAGCGGGAGGCCCAAGATCACCGGGGAGCTGTTTTTT.

The V gene is TRBV3-1, the J gene TRBJ1-4, with a possible D match to TRBD1 (5 bases). The V end lost 1 base, the J end lost 0 bases, and 6 bases lay between the germline ends. CDR1 and CDR2 from the germline V gene are LGHDT and YNNKEL (reference sequence). CDR3 length equals 15 residues. The CDR3 region has the DNA TGTGCCAGCAGCCAAGGGACACCAACTAATGAAAAACTGTTTTTT. The encoded protein is CASSQGTPTNEKLFF.

CDR3 protein: CASRKLGEQYF. The DNA of the CDR3 is TGTGCCAGCAGAAAGCTCGGCGAGCAGTACTTC. The chain employs TRBV7-2 and TRBJ2-7; D is uncertain. The CDR3 sequence is 11 residues long. Trimming stripped 6 bases from V and 6 bases from J, with 9 bases between. The V gene's germline CDR1 is SGHTA and CDR2 FQGNSA.

This clonotype has more than one count but fewer than ten. V usage is TRBV11-1 and J usage is TRBJ2-7; D is unresolved. Germline V gene data show CDR1 as SGHAT and CDR2 as FQDESV (reference sequence). The CDR3 has 13 amino acids. The germline V and J ends were trimmed by 2 bases and 5 bases, with 10 bases remaining between them. Written as DNA, the CDR3 is TGTGCCAGCAGCTTAAGACCTCTCAACGAGCAGTACTTC. Residues: CASSLRPLNEQYF.

The genes are TRBV27 and TRBJ1-1; D not certain. Trimming shortened V by 4 bases and J by 1 base, and 16 bases separated the two germline ends. The germline V gene encodes CDR1 MNHEY and CDR2 SMNVEV (reference sequence). The CDR3 spans 16 residues. CDR3 protein: CASSWGGGFRNTEAFF. The CDR3, as DNA: TGTGCCAGCAGTTGGGGAGGCGGGTTTCGGAACACTGAAGCTTTCTTT.

V and J are TRBV5-6 and TRBJ2-7, with TRBD1 matching over 8 bases. This CDR3 region has 15 residues. Germline V gives CDR1 SGHDT, CDR2 YYEEEE. V lost 2 bases to trimming and J lost 3 bases; unmatched junction nucleotides: 7. CDR3 residues: CASSFSSTGVYEQYF. Written as DNA, the CDR3 is TGTGCCAGCAGCTTTTCGTCGACAGGGGTCTACGAGCAGTACTTC.

This clonotype was seen at least ten times. The J gene is TRBJ2-3, the V gene TRBV12-3 or TRBV12-4; a possible D gene is TRBD2 (5 bases). This CDR3 has 19 amino acids. Trimming removed 5 bases at V and 0 bases at J, with 24 bases between. DNA for the CDR3: TGTGCCAGCAGTCCTCGCCCAACGACTCCAGCGGCTAGCACAGATACGCAGTATTTT. Its translation: CASSPRPTTPAASTDTQYF.

This clonotype was counted a few times. The V call is TRBV4-1, the J call TRBJ2-5; 7 bases fit TRBD1. V shed 5 bases and J 0 bases; nucleotides not matched to a gene: 3. The CDR3 is made up of 14 amino acids. Looked up from germline, CDR1 is MGHRA and CDR2 is YSYEKL. Here the CDR3 reads CASSADRDQETQYF. CDR3 in DNA: TGCGCCAGCAGCGCTGACAGGGACCAAGAGACCCAGTACTTC.

V usage is TRBV29-1 and J usage is TRBJ2-5, with D unclear. Trimming stripped 3 bases from V and 4 bases from J, with 21 bases between. The CDR3 runs 16 residues. Germline loops: CDR1 SQVTM, CDR2 ANQGSEA. CDR3 amino acids: CSVEAQASVLIETQYF. The CDR3 DNA reads TGCAGCGTTGAGGCCCAGGCGTCCGTGTTAATAGAGACCCAGTACTTC.

This clonotype was found many times. This rearrangement joins TRBV5-1 to TRBJ2-1; 11 bases map to TRBD2. The CDR3 is made up of 15 amino acids. Germline loops: CDR1 SGHRS, CDR2 YFSETQ. V trimming: 2 bases; J trimming: 8 bases; junction bases outside the gene matches: 6. Here the CDR3 reads CASSLLAGDIDEQFF. The CDR3 bases are TGCGCCAGCAGCTTACTAGCGGGAGATATAGATGAGCAGTTCTTC.

The chain couples TRBV4-1 to TRBJ2-4; D is possibly TRBD1 or TRBD2 (7 bases each). Trimming took off 2 bases at V and 0 bases at J, with 14 bases between the two ends. Germline V gene data show CDR1 as MGHRA and CDR2 as YSYEKL. The CDR3 sequence is 17 residues long. The CDR3 sequence: CASSQQGGGVAKNIQYF. The CDR3 DNA sequence: TGCGCCAGCAGCCAACAGGGGGGAGGGGTAGCCAAAAACATTCAGTACTTC.

The chain carries TRBV20-1 and TRBJ1-1, with D hard to call. The germline V and J ends were trimmed by 1 base and 6 bases, with 9 bases remaining between them. Germline CDR1 DFQATT, CDR2 SNEGSKA (reference sequence). This CDR3 is built from 12 residues. CDR3 DNA: TGCAGTGCTAGAGTACAGTTCTCTGAAGCTTTCTTT. It specifies CSARVQFSEAFF.

The chain is built from TRBV20-1 and TRBJ1-5, with a tentative D call TRBD1 (6 bases). In germline, CDR1 is DFQATT, CDR2 SNEGSKA (reference sequence). V gave up 0 bases and J gave up 2 bases, with 26 bases separating them. The length of the CDR3 is 20 residues. Here the CDR3 DNA reads TGCAGTGCTAGAGAAGTCCGAGGACAGACTACCGCCTTGCGCAATCAGCCCCAGCATTTT. This translates into CSAREVRGQTTALRNQPQHF.

This clonotype was counted a few times. This chain joins TRBV5-1 and TRBJ2-1; tentatively, D is TRBD1 (5 bases). V was pared by 0 bases and J by 8 bases, with 9 bases between. The V gene's germline CDR1 is SGHRS and CDR2 YFSETQ. The CDR3 totals 13 residues. CDR3 coding DNA: TGCGCCAGCAGCTTGGGGGCCAGGGATGAGCAGTTCTTC. It translates to CASSLGARDEQFF. The full variable domain, with the rest looked up from reference TRBV5-1 and TRBJ2-1, is KAGVTQTPRYLIKTRGQQVTLSCSPISGHRSVSWYQQTPGQGLQFLFEYFSETQRNKGNFPGRFSGRQFSNSRSEMNVSTLELGDSALYLCASSLGARDEQFFGPGTRLTVL.

The sample holds many counts of this clonotype. The gene calls are TRBV18 and TRBJ1-2; D uncertain. Germline CDR1 and CDR2: KGHSH and LQKENI. V lost 8 bases to trimming and J lost 5 bases, with 12 bases between them. The CDR3 length is 12 residues. The CDR3 is CASSPDSYGYTF. DNA of the CDR3: TGTGCCAGCAGCCCGGACTCTTATGGCTACACCTTC.

This clonotype was detected many times. The chain carries TRBV4-1 and TRBJ1-1; D is undetermined. The CDR3 spans 15 residues. Trimming stripped 4 bases from V and 7 bases from J, with 19 bases between. The V gene's germline CDR1 is MGHRA and CDR2 YSYEKL. In DNA form, the CDR3 reads TGCGCCAGCAGCCTCGGGATTCAGGCCGGATTTGAAGCTTTCTTT. It yields the protein CASSLGIQAGFEAFF.

This CDR3 is CASNRRVNTEAFF. In DNA form, the CDR3 reads TGTGCCAGCAACCGACGGGTTAACACTGAAGCTTTCTTT. The V and J genes are TRBV27 and TRBJ1-1; the D is unclear. The CDR3 extends over 13 amino acids. Germline CDR1 is MNHEY and CDR2 is SMNVEV (reference sequence). Trimming left V 7 bases short and J 2 bases short, with 11 bases between.

The gene calls are TRBV12-3 or TRBV12-4 and TRBJ2-1, with 12 bases fitting TRBD2. The CDR3 consists of 17 residues. Trimming at V came to 4 bases and at J to 3 bases, leaving 7 bases not matched to a gene. Written as DNA, the CDR3 is TGTGCCAGCAGTTCATGGACTAGCGGGAATCGCTACAATGAGCAGTTCTTC. Protein: CASSSWTSGNRYNEQFF.

This clonotype was detected many times. The chain is built from TRBV15 and TRBJ1-4; D is perhaps TRBD1 (5 bases). Germline V gene data show CDR1 as LNHNV and CDR2 as YYDKDF (reference sequence). The V end lost 1 base, the J end lost 5 bases, and 8 bases lay between the germline ends. The CDR3 loop spans 14 amino acids. This chain's CDR3 is CATSRGQRNEKLFF. The CDR3 DNA reads TGTGCCACCAGCAGAGGACAGAGAAATGAAAAACTGTTTTTT.

V usage is TRBV3-1 and J usage is TRBJ2-2, with D possibly matching TRBD1 (6 bases). The germline gives CDR1 LGHDT, CDR2 YNNKEL (reference sequence). Trimming pared 1 base from V and 3 bases from J, leaving 6 bases between. The CDR3 covers 14 residues. CDR3 region: CASSQAGDTGELFF. CDR3 nucleotides: TGTGCCAGCAGCCAAGCAGGGGACACCGGGGAGCTGTTTTTT.